The sequence of this TCR beta chain was determined in a study of CD8 T cells in ankylosing spondylitis. J gave up 2 bases and V 7 bases, and 7 bases lay outside the gene matches. Germline lookup yields CDR1 MDHEN and CDR2 SYDVKM. The CDR3 contains 14 residues. Overall study findings and caveats: Blood from ankylosing spondylitis patients appeared to carry a characteristic roughly 8-variant TCR beta motif.

This clonotype was counted only a few times. Its antigen is unidentified. TCRdb ran MiXCR on the 5' RACE reads and lists one entry per CDR3 protein. Here the sample spans about 330,000 distinct CDR3 sequences, 7.5% to 9% being singletons. This receptor was identified in a male donor with ankylosing spondylitis. The chain links TRBV28 to TRBJ2-7; 8 bases line up with TRBD1. Sequences were obtained from blood, either unsorted or a sorted T cell fraction (not recorded which). The CDR3, as DNA: TGTGCCAGCACGCTCCGGACAGGGACCTACGAGCAGTACTTC. This translates into CASTLRTGTYEQYF.